The subject of this entry is one T cell receptor beta chain. The antigen it recognizes is unknown. Per-nucleotide qualities are absent, and no much larger clonotype sits a single base away. From each donor, a single peripheral blood sample of around 120 mL on average was drawn into heparinised tubes. Using a panel that included CD45RO, CCR7, CD25, CD127, CD95 and CD27, naive, central memory, regulatory and stem cell-like memory CD4+ T cells were sorted on a BD FACSAria II. Every sorted population had a purity above 95%. PBMCs were isolated right away by Lymphoprep density gradient centrifugation and were stained directly, without culture. To minimize batch effects, samples were stained and sorted in pairs, one healthy donor with one patient per experiment. The data derive from a study of beta chain features in type 1 diabetes (dated by TCRdb to the late 2010s). Study-wide context: Patients and healthy donors did not differ in mean age, gender distribution, total cell number or subset yield. Across all samples, around 100 million sorted cells were examined, and cell number per subset correlated strongly with RNA yield. The study compared TCRB repertoires of sorted circulating CD4+ T cell subsets between recently diagnosed type 1 diabetes patients and matched healthy donors. Whereas all 30 or so donors provided naive and central memory subsets, regulatory and stem cell-like memory subsets were isolated from just 8 patients and roughly 8 healthy donors. Summary of the overall study and its limitations: Naive, central memory and regulatory TCRB repertoires appeared to be more similar among patients than among healthy donors. Because small numbers of individuals were included in the HLA sub-analyses, any influence of HLA type on TCRB rearrangement was left unresolved. PCR may preferentially amplify shorter templates, but because patient and control samples were amplified and corrected together, any resulting skew would affect both groups equally. Fewer insertions and more nucleotide deletions at VDJ recombination sites were observed in patients with type 1 diabetes, implying thymic rearrangement abnormalities. In all four CD4+ subsets, TCRB CDR3 length was moderately but significantly shorter in type 1 diabetes patients. Because cDNA was sequenced instead of genomic DNA, activated cells with high expression could be over-represented, although the groups did not differ in activation or CD3 levels.

The entire amount of isolated RNA was reverse transcribed using the High Capacity cDNA Reverse Transcription Kit, so the sequenced TCRB transcripts were expressed ones. Survey-depth immunoSEQ sequencing was performed on stem cell-like memory T cell samples, with an average of around 970,000 total reads per sample. After sorted cells were lysed in RLT buffer, RNA was extracted with DNase-treated RNeasy Micro or Mini kits, with the choice depending on cell number. To prevent cross-contamination, every cell subset was processed on its own, while patient and healthy donor samples were processed together. The immunoSEQ multiplex PCR was used to amplify TCRB sequences from cDNA, yielding 87-bp fragments that span the CDR3 region. Sequencing of the amplicons was done on the Illumina HiSeq platform. Processing in the source paper ran as follows. Synthetic template baselines were used to correct PCR bias computationally, reads within Hamming distance 2 were collapsed, and singletons that could not be merged were discarded. Reads were aligned against IMGT so that V, D and J genes, CDR3 length and insertions or deletions at six rearrangement sites could be assigned. Clonotype counts were normalized to sorted cell number within each subset before computing true diversity and Gini coefficients with the tcR R package. The overlap coefficient, calculated on TCRB nucleotide sequences, was used to quantify repertoire sharing. TCRdb limited this immuneACCESS table to in-frame rearrangements with V and J called. A share of clones is missing; checked studies link under half to unresolved V genes, and the rest is unexplained. For V, J and clone size, that table is used; D and trimming come from the DNA. Within this sample are tens of thousands of clones, with 68% of them counted one time only. The top ten hold more than 0.95% of the sample.

Sequencing was performed on stem cell memory CD4+ T cells from blood. This sample's cell subset or site label indicates: stem cell-like memory CD4+ T cells. The clonotype originates from a middle-aged woman with type 1 diabetes.

CDR3 region: CASRGGTRNTGELFF. The bases are TGTGCCAGCAGGGGGGGGACACGGAACACCGGGGAGCTGTTTTTT. Here the chain combines TRBV28 and TRBJ2-2, and possibly TRBD2, on 7 matching bases. There are 15 amino acids in the CDR3, from cysteine to phenylalanine inclusive. Just the 45-base CDR3 DNA is kept, in frame starting at base 1. Deletion took 6 bases off V and 1 base off J, with a span of 12 bases between the germline ends. Looking up the germline V gene yields CDR1 MDHEN and CDR2 SYDVKM.